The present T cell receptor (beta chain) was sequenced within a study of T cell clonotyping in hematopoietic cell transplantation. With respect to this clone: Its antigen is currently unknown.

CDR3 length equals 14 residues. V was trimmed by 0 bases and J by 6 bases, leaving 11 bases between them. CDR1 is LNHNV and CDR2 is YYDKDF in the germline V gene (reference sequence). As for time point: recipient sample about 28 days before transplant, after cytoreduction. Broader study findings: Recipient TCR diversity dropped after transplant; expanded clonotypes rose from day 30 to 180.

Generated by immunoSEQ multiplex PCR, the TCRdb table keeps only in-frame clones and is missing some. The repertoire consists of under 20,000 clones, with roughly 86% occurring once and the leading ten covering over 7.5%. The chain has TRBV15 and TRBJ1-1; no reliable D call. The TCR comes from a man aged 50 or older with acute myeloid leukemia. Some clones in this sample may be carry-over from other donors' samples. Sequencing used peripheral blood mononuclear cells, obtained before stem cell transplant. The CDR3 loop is CATSRDKFGPEAFF. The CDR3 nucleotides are TGTGCCACCAGCAGAGACAAGTTCGGGCCTGAAGCTTTCTTT. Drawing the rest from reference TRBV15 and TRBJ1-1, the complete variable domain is DAMVIQNPRYQVTQFGKPVTLSCSQTLNHNVMYWYQQKSSQAPKLLFHYYDKDFNNEADTPDNFQSRRPNTSFCFLDIRSPGLGDTAMYLCATSRDKFGPEAFFGQGTRLTVV.